The next 16 T cell receptor beta chains were all read from a single sample in a study of PD-L1 blockade in urothelial cancer (dated by TCRdb to 2016 to 2017). The library was prepared using the immunoSEQ multiplex PCR assay. This immuneACCESS table, as held by TCRdb, lists in-frame sequences with V and J called but not all clones. Of the missing ones, under half trace to an unresolved V gene in checked studies; the others have no known cause. The sample profile shows fewer than 55,000 clones; more than 75% of them were found once. Clones ranked in the top ten supply about 3.2% of the sample. The source material was PBMCs, sampled around atezolizumab (anti-PD-L1) treatment. The source of these receptors is a man between 65 and 80 years old with urothelial cancer.

The chain employs TRBV28 and TRBJ2-6, with 9 bases aligning to TRBD1. CDR3 length: 18 amino acids. Germline CDR1 MDHEN, CDR2 SYDVKM. J lost 1 base, V lost 5 bases, and 9 bases had no gene match. Written as DNA, the CDR3 is TGTGCCAGCAGTCGCCCGGGACAGGGACCATCTGGGGCCAACGTCCTGACTTTC. This codes for CASSRPGQGPSGANVLTF.

The DNA of the CDR3 is TGTGCCAGCAGCCAAGTCGGCGGGACAGCCTATGGCTACACCTTC. It is translated as CASSQVGGTAYGYTF. The V call is TRBV4-2, the J call TRBJ1-2; 7 bases align to TRBD1. The CDR3 sequence is 15 residues long. The V segment lost 1 base and the J segment 4 bases; nucleotides outside the gene matches: 6. CDR1 LGHNA and CDR2 YNFKEQ come from the germline V gene.

V is TRBV28 and J is TRBJ2-7; TRBD2 matches 16 bases. Per the germline V gene, CDR1 is MDHEN and CDR2 is SYDVKM. Trimming took 1 base from V and 5 from J; bases not matched to a gene: 5. The CDR3 has 17 amino acids. CDR3 in amino acids: CASSLFGTSGRANEQYF. The CDR3 DNA reads as TGTGCCAGCAGTTTATTCGGGACTAGCGGGAGGGCAAACGAGCAGTACTTC.

This rearrangement joins TRBV4-3 to TRBJ1-1; D call uncertain. Trimming removed 0 bases from V and 1 base from J, with 12 bases in between. The CDR3 covers 16 residues. Germline CDR1 is LGHNA and CDR2 is YSLEER. CDR3 bases: TGCGCCAGCAGCCAAGATCGAGCAGGTTGGAACACTGAAGCTTTCTTT. As protein: CASSQDRAGWNTEAFF.

V usage is TRBV18 and J usage is TRBJ1-1; weak D call: TRBD1 (5 bases). Per germline, CDR1 KGHSH and CDR2 LQKENI. V was pared by 4 bases and J by 3 bases, with 15 bases between. This CDR3 region has 15 residues. The CDR3 loop reads CASSHVGGRDTEAFF. CDR3 coding DNA: TGTGCCAGCTCACACGTGGGGGGTAGAGACACTGAAGCTTTCTTT.

J is TRBJ2-2 and V is TRBV10-3; tentative D call: TRBD1 (5 bases). V lost 4 bases, J lost 1 base, and 7 bases lay in between. CDR1 and CDR2 (germline): ENHRY, SYGVKD. CDR3 length: 14 amino acids. The CDR3 DNA is TGTGCCATCAGTGCGCAGGGGAACACCGGGGAGCTGTTTTTT. Amino acids: CAISAQGNTGELFF.

The chain has TRBV28 and TRBJ2-3; 9 bases line up with TRBD2. V lost 0 bases and J lost 6; bases outside the gene matches: 10. There are 17 residues in the CDR3. Germline-derived CDR1 and CDR2 are MDHEN and SYDVKM. In DNA form, the CDR3 reads TGTGCCAGCAGTTTATGGTCCGTGGGACTAGCCCTGGATACGCAGTATTTT. Protein sequence: CASSLWSVGLALDTQYF.

This sequence joins TRBV7-2 and TRBJ2-2, with 9 bases matching TRBD2. Per germline, CDR1 SGHTA and CDR2 FQGNSA. The J segment lost 4 bases and the V segment lost 5 bases, leaving 5 bases of the junction unmatched. This CDR3 has 15 residues. CDR3 nucleotide sequence: TGTGCCAGCAGCACCGGGACTAGCCTCACCGGGGAGCTGTTTTTT. This gives the protein CASSTGTSLTGELFF.

The CDR3 is CASSQASGLVYGYTF. The CDR3 DNA reads TGTGCCAGCAGCCAAGCGTCAGGGCTGGTCTATGGCTACACCTTC. The chain links TRBV6-1 to TRBJ1-2, with a tentative D call TRBD1 (5 bases). The ends were cut back, 6 bases at V and 4 bases at J, with 18 bases in the middle. Germline V gene data show CDR1 as MNHNS and CDR2 as SASEGT. The CDR3 has 15 residues.

The rearrangement uses TRBV6-1 and TRBJ1-1, with D possibly being TRBD1 (5 bases). This CDR3 is built from 15 residues. The germline V gene encodes CDR1 MNHNS and CDR2 SASEGT. V was clipped by 5 bases and J by 0 bases, with 13 bases between them. CDR3 DNA sequence: TGTGCCAGCAGTCGACAGCGTCTAATGAACACTGAAGCTTTCTTT. Protein product: CASSRQRLMNTEAFF.

The chain uses TRBV2 and TRBJ1-5; D is unclear. CDR1 SNHLY and CDR2 FYNNEI come from the germline V gene. V gave up 3 bases and J gave up 2 bases, with 8 bases separating them. CDR3 length equals 14 residues. The CDR3 nucleotides read TGTGCCAGCAGTGAGCGGTATGGCAATCAGCCCCAGCATTTT. Encoded protein: CASSERYGNQPQHF. Based on the CDR3 plus reference TRBV2 and TRBJ1-5, the full variable domain is EPEVTQTPSHQVTQMGQEVILRCVPISNHLYFYWYRQILGQKVEFLVSFYNNEISEKSEIFDDQFSVERPDGSNFTLKIRSTKLEDSAMYFCASSERYGNQPQHFGDGTRLSIL.

This sequence joins TRBV19 and TRBJ1-2, with TRBD1 identical over 7 bases. V lost 6 bases and J lost 2; bases outside the gene matches: 6. This CDR3 comprises 14 residues. The V gene's germline CDR1 is LNHDA and CDR2 SQIVND (reference sequence). The CDR3 DNA reads as TGTGCCAGTAGCGCCACGGGACAGAACTATGGCTACACCTTC. Protein product: CASSATGQNYGYTF.

CDR3 in DNA: TGTGCCAGCAGCCCGGGGACAGCCCAAGAGACCCAGTACTTC. It specifies CASSPGTAQETQYF. This chain uses TRBV5-4 with TRBJ2-5; TRBD1 matches 7 bases. The CDR3 is 14 residues long. Germline CDR1 SGHNT, CDR2 YYREEE (reference sequence). The J segment lost 1 base and the V segment lost 4 bases, leaving 4 bases of the junction unmatched.

CDR3 sequence reads: CASSRSTKPYNEQFF. CDR3 nucleotides: TGTGCCAGCAGCCGATCGACAAAGCCCTACAATGAGCAGTTCTTC. V usage is TRBV14 and J usage is TRBJ2-1; D unclear. V gave up 4 bases and J gave up 2 bases, with 12 bases separating them. The germline V gene encodes CDR1 SGHDN and CDR2 FVKESK. The CDR3 extends over 15 amino acids.

The chain carries TRBV19 and TRBJ2-2; TRBD2 agrees at 10 bases. CDR1 LNHDA and CDR2 SQIVND come from the germline V gene (reference sequence). The V gene end was trimmed by 3 bases and the J gene end by 6 bases; junction bases not matched to a gene: 4. The CDR3 is 15 amino acids. The CDR3 region is CASSMVLAGAGELFF. The DNA of the CDR3 is TGTGCCAGTAGTATGGTTCTAGCGGGAGCCGGGGAGCTGTTTTTT.

This chain connects TRBV18 to TRBJ2-5, with D perhaps matching TRBD2 (5 bases). CDR3 size: 13 residues. In germline, CDR1 is KGHSH, CDR2 LQKENI. Trimming pared 2 bases from V and 4 bases from J, leaving 8 bases between. CDR3 nucleotides: TGTGCCAGCTCACCAGCTAGCTCAGAGACCCAGTACTTC. This gives the protein CASSPASSETQYF.